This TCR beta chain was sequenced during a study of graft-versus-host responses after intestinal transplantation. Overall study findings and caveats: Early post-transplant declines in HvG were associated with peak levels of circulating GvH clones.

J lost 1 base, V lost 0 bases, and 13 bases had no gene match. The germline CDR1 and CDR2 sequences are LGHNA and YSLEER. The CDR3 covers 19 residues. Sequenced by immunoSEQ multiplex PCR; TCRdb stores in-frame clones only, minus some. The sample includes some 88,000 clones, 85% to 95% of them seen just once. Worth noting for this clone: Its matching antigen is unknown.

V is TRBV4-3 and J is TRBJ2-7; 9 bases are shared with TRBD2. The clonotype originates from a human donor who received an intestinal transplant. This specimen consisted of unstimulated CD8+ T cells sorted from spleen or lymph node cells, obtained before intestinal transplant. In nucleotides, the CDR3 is TGCGCCAGCAGCCAAGAGGCGGGGGGCGGGGGGGCCCCTTCCTACGAGCAGTACTTC. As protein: CASSQEAGGGGAPSYEQYF.